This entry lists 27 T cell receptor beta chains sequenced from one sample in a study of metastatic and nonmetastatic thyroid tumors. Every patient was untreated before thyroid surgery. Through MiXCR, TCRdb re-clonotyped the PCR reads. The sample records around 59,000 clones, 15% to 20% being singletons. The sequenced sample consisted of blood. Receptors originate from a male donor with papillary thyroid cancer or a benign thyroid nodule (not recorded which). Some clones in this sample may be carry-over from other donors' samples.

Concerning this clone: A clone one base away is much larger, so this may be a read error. DNA for the CDR3: TGTGCCAGCAGCTTGGGAGGGGTTCTAGCGGGAGACAATGAGCAGTTCTTC. It encodes CASSLGGVLAGDNEQFF. The rearrangement joins TRBV5-6 to TRBJ2-1; 10 positions agree with TRBD2. The junction had 8 bases not matched to a gene; V was cut back by 0 bases and J by 5 bases. CDR1 SGHDT and CDR2 YYEEEE come from the germline V gene. This CDR3 is built from 17 residues. The full variable domain, completed using reference TRBV5-6 and TRBJ2-1, is DAGVTQSPTHLIKTRGQQVTLRCSPKSGHDTVSWYQQALGQGPQFIFQYYEEEERQRGNFPDRFSGHQFPNYSSELNVNALLLGDSALYLCASSLGGVLAGDNEQFFGPGTRLTVL.

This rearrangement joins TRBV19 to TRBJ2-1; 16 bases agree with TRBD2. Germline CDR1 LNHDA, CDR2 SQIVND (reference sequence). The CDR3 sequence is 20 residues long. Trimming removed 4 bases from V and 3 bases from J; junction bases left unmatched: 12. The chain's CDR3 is CASSNEGLAGGPILYNEQFF. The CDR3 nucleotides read TGTGCCAGTAGTAACGAGGGACTAGCGGGAGGGCCTATTCTCTACAATGAGCAGTTCTTC. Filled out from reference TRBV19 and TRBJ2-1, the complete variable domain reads DGGITQSPKYLFRKEGQNVTLSCEQNLNHDAMYWYRQDPGQGLRLIYYSQIVNDFQKGDIAEGYSVSREKKESFPLTVTSAQKNPTAFYLCASSNEGLAGGPILYNEQFFGPGTRLTVL.

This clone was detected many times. Written as DNA, the CDR3 is TGTGCCAGCAGTCCAGGCCCCCTAGGCAGATCCTACGAGCAGTACTTC. It codes for CASSPGPLGRSYEQYF. V gene TRBV6-1 combines with J gene TRBJ2-7; D is unclear. V lost 5 bases to trimming and J lost 1 base, with 18 bases between them. The CDR3 has 16 residues. Looked up from germline, CDR1 is MNHNS and CDR2 is SASEGT.

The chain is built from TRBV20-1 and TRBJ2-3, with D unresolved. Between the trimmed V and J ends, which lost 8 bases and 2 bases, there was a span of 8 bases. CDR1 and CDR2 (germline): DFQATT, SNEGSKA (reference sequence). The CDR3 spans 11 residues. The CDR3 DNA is TGCAGTCTGGGATACACAGATACGCAGTATTTT. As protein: CSLGYTDTQYF.

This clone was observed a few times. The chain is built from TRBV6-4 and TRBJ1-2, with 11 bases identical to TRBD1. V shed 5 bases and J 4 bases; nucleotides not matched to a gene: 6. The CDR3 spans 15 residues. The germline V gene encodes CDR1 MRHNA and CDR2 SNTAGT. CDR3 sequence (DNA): TGTGCCAGCAGTTCTGGACAGGGGGCCTCCTATGGCTACACCTTC. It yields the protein CASSSGQGASYGYTF.

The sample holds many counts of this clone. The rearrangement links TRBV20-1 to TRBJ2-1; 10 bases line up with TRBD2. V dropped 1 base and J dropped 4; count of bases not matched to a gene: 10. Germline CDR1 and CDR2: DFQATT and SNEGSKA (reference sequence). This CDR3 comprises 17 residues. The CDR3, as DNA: TGCAGTGCTAGAGTCGGGGCTAGCGGGGGCCAATACAATGAGCAGTTCTTC. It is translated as CSARVGASGGQYNEQFF.

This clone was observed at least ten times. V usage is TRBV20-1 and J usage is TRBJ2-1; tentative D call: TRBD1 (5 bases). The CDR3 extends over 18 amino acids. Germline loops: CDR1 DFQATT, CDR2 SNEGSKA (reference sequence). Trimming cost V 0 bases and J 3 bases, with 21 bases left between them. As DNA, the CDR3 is TGCAGTGCTAGAGATCATTTCTCAGCGACAGCCAACTACAATGAGCAGTTCTTC. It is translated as CSARDHFSATANYNEQFF.

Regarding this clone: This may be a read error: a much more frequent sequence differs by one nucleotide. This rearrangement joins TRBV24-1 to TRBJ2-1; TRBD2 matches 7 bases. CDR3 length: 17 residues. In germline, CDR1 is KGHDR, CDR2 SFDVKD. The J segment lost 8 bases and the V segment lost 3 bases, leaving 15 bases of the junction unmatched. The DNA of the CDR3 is TGTGCCACCAGTGATCGCGCGTGGCGGGAGTATTTTGATGAGCAGTTCTTC. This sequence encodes CATSDRAWREYFDEQFF.

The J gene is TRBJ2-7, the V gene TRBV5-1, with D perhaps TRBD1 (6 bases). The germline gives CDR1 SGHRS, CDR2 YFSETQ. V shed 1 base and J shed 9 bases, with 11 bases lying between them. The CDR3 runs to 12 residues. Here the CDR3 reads CASSLSYRVQYF. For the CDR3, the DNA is TGCGCCAGCAGCTTGTCCTACAGGGTGCAGTACTTC.

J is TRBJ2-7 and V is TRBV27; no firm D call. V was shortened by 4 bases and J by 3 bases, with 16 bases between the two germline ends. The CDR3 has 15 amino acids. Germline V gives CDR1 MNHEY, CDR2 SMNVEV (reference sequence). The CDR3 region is CASSYWSRGYYEQYF. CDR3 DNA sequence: TGTGCCAGCAGTTACTGGAGTCGAGGATACTACGAGCAGTACTTC.

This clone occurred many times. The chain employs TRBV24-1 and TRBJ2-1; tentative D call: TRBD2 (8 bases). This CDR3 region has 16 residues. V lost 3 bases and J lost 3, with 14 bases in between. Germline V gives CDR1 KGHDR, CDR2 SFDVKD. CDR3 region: CATSDPTGTSYNEQFF. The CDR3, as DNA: TGTGCCACCAGTGATCCGACAGGGACTAGCTACAATGAGCAGTTCTTC.

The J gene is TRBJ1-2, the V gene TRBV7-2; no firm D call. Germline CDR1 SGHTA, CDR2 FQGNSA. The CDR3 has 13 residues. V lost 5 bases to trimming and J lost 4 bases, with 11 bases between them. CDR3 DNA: TGTGCCAGCAGCCAGGACGGAATCTATGGCTACACCTTC. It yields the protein CASSQDGIYGYTF. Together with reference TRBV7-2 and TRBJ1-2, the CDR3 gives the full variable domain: GAGVSQSPSNKVTEKGKDVELRCDPISGHTALYWYRQSLGQGLEFLIYFQGNSAPDKSGLPSDRFSAERTGGSVSTLTIQRTQQEDSAVYLCASSQDGIYGYTFGSGTRLTVV.

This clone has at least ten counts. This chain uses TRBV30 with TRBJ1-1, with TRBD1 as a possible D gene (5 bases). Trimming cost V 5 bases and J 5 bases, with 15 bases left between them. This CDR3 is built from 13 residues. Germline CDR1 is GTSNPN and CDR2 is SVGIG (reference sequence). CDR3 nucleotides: TGTGCCTGGGCCCCAGGGAGGGAAACTGAAGCTTTCTTT. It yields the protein CAWAPGRETEAFF.

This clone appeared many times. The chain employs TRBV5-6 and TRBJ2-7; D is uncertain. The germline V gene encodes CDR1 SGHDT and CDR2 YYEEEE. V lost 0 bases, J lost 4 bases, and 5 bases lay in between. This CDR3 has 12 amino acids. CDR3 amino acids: CASSLGLYEQYF. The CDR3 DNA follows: TGTGCCAGCAGCTTGGGGTTATACGAGCAGTACTTC.

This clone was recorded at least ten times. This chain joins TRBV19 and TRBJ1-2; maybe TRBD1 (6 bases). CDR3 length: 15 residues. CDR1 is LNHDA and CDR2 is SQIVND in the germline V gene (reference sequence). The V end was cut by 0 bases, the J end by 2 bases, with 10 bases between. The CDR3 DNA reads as TGTGCCAGTAGTATAGAGTCAGGGGAGAACTATGGCTACACCTTC. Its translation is CASSIESGENYGYTF.

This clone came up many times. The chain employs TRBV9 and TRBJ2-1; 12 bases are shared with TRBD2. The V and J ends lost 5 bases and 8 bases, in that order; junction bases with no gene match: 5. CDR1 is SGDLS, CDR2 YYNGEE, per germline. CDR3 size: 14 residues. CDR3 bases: TGTGCCAGCAGATCGGGACTAGCGGGCGATGAGCAGTTCTTC. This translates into CASRSGLAGDEQFF.

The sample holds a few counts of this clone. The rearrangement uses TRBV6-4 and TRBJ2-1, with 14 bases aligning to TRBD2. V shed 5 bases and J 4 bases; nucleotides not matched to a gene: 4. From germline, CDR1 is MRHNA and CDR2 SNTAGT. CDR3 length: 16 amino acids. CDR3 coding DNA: TGTGCCAGCAGTCCGGGACTAGCGGGAGATTACAATGAGCAGTTCTTC. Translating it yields CASSPGLAGDYNEQFF.

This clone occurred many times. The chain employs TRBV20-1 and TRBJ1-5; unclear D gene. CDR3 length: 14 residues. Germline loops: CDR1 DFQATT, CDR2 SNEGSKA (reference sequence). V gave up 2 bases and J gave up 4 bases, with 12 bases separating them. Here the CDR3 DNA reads TGCAGTGCTAGAAGCGGGAGGGAAAATCAGCCCCAGCATTTT. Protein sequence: CSARSGRENQPQHF.

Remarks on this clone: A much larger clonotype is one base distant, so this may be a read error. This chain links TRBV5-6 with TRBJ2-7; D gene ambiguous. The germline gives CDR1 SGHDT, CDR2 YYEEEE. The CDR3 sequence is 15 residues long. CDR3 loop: CASSLAARRTYDQYF. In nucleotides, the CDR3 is TGTGCCAGCAGCTTGGCGGCACGAAGGACCTACGATCAGTACTTC.

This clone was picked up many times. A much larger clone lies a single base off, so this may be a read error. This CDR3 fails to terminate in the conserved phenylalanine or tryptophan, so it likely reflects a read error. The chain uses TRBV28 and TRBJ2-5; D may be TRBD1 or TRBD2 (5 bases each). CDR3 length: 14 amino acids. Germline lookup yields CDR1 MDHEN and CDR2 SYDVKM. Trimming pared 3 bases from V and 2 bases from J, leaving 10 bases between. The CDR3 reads CASSLGRIQETQYS. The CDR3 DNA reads TGTGCCAGCAGTTTGGGACGGATACAAGAGACCCAGTACTCC.

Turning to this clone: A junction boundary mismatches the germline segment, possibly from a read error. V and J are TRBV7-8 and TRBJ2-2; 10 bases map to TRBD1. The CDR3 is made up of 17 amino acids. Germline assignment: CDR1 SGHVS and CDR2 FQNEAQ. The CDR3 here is CASSLAMTGGYAVELFF. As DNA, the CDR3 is TGTGCCAGCAGCTTAGCGATGACAGGGGGCTACGCCGTGGAGCTTTTTTTT.

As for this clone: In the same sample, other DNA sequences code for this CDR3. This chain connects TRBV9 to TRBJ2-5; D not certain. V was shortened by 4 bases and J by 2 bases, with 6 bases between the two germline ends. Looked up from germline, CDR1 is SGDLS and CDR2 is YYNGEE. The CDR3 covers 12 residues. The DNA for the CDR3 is TGTGCCAGCAGCCCTTCGCAAGAGACCCAGTACTTC. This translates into CASSPSQETQYF.

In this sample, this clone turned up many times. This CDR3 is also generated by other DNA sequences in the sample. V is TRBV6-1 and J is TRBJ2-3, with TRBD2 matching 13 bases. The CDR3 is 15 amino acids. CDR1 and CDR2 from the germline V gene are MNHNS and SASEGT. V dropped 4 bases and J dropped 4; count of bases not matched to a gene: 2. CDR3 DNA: TGTGCCAGCAGTGGACTAGCGGGGGGCCCAGATACGCAGTATTTT. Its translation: CASSGLAGGPDTQYF.

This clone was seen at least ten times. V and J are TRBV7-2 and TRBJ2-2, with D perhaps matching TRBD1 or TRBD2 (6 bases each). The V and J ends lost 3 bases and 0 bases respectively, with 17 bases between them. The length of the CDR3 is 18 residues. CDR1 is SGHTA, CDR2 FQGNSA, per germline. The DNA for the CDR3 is TGTGCCAGCAGCTTTTCTGAGTGGGGGGCCGCGAACACCGGGGAGCTGTTTTTT. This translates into CASSFSEWGAANTGELFF.

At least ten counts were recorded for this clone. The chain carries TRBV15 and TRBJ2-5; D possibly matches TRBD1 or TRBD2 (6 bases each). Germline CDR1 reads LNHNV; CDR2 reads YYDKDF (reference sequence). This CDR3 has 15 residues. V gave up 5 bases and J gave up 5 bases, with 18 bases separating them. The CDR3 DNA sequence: TGTGCCACCAGCTTTGGGGGGCAGGGTCGGGAGACCCAGTACTTC. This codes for CATSFGGQGRETQYF.

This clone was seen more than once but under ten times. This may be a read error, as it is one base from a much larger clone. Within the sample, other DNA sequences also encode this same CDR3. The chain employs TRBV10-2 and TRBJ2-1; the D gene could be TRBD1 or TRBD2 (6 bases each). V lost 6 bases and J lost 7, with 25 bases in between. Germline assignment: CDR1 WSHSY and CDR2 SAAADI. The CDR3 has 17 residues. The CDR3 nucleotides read TGCGCCAGCAGCGGGGGCCAGTGGCTCGCGTCGGGAAATGAGCAGTTCTTC. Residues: CASSGGQWLASGNEQFF.

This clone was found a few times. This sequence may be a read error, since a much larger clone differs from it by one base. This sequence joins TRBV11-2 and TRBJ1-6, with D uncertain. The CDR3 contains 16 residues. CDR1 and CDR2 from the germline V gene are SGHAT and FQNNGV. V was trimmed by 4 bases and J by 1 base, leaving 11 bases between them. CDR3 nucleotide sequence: TGTGCCAGCAGCTCACAGCCCAGATCCTATAATTCACCCCTCCACTTT. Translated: CASSSQPRSYNSPLHF.